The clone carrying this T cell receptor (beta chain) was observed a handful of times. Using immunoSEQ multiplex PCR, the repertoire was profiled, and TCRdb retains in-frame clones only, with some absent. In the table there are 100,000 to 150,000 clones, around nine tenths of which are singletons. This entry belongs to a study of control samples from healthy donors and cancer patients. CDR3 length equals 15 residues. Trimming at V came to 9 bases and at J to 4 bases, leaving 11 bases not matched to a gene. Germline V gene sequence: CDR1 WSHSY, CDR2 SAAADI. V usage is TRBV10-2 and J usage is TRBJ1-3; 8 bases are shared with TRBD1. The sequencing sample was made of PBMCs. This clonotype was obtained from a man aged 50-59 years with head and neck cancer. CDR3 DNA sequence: TGCGCCAGTTCGGGACAGGCTCTGTCGGGAAACACCATATATTTT. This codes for CASSGQALSGNTIYF.